Below, 29 T cell receptor beta chains from the same sample are listed, as sequenced in a study of T-cell memory formation after mild COVID-19. One entry per CDR3 protein, called by TCRdb with MiXCR from the 5' RACE reads. The table records approximately 340,000 distinct CDR3 sequences, approximately 13% of them present only once. Source material: PBMCs or a T cell subset sorted from them (not recorded which). The receptors come from a man in his late teens or twenties who had mild COVID-19 (a few samples of this study predate the infection). Cell type and time point are not known.

A few counts support this clonotype. The V gene is TRBV18, the J gene TRBJ2-3; the D is unclear. CDR1 is KGHSH and CDR2 is LQKENI in the germline V gene. With 2 bases removed from V and 1 base from J, the gap between germline ends came to 10 bases. This CDR3 has 15 amino acids. The CDR3 nucleotides are TGTGCCAGCTCACCATCGGGTGAGGGCACAGATACGCAGTATTTT. Its translation is CASSPSGEGTDTQYF. Full variable domain (rest looked up from reference TRBV18 and TRBJ2-3): NAGVMQNPRHLVRRRGQEARLRCSPMKGHSHVYWYRQLPEEGLKFMVYLQKENIIDESGMPKERFSAEFPKEGPSILRIQQVVRGDSAAYFCASSPSGEGTDTQYFGPGTRLTVL.

This CDR3 is CASRDPGGSTDTQYF. The CDR3 nucleotides read TGTGCCAGCAGGGACCCCGGGGGGAGCACAGATACGCAGTATTTT. The chain carries TRBV6-5 and TRBJ2-3; 7 nucleotides agree with TRBD2. The ends lost 6 bases at V and 0 bases at J; junction bases unmatched: 6. The CDR3 runs 15 residues. Germline loops: CDR1 MNHEY, CDR2 SVGAGI.

This clonotype was observed a handful of times. The rearrangement links TRBV7-2 to TRBJ2-5, with D possibly TRBD2 on 5 matching bases. There are 14 residues in the CDR3. Trimming took 3 bases from V and 2 from J, leaving 10 bases between them. Germline V gene lookup returns CDR1 SGHTA and CDR2 FQGNSA. As DNA, the CDR3 is TGTGCCAGCAGCTTCACTCGGGAACAAGAGACCCAGTACTTC. Its translation: CASSFTREQETQYF.

V is TRBV21-1 and J is TRBJ2-3; the table assigns TRBD2, which was not confirmed against the DNA. TRBV21-1 is a documented pseudogene. This CDR3 is 20 amino acids long. CDR3 coding DNA: TGTGCCAGCAGCGCCAGGCGGCTAGCGGGGGGGCCTCGGAGCACAGATACGCAGTATTTT. This encodes CASSARRLAGGPRSTDTQYF.

This clonotype came up a few times. Here the CDR3 reads CASSQAQAGTGIGYTF. In nucleotides, the CDR3 is TGCGCCAGCAGCCAAGCCCAAGCAGGGACAGGAATTGGCTACACCTTC. V is TRBV4-3 and J is TRBJ1-2, with TRBD1 matching over 8 bases. V trimming: 1 base; J trimming: 7 bases; junction bases outside the gene matches: 11. The CDR3 is 16 residues long. Germline V gene lookup returns CDR1 LGHNA and CDR2 YSLEER.

This clonotype came up a few times. The chain recombines TRBV24-1 with TRBJ2-1; 9 bases are a match to TRBD2. The CDR3 sequence is 17 residues long. In germline, CDR1 is KGHDR, CDR2 SFDVKD. The V segment lost 3 bases and the J segment 3 bases; nucleotides outside the gene matches: 8. The CDR3 bases are TGTGCCACCAGTGATCCTCGCGCGGGGGGGCGCTACAATGAGCAGTTCTTC. Amino acids: CATSDPRAGGRYNEQFF.

This chain joins TRBV7-3 and TRBJ2-4; no clear D. V lost 2 bases and J 5 bases, leaving 10 bases between the germline ends. The CDR3 sequence is 14 residues long. Germline-derived CDR1 and CDR2 are SGHTA and FQGTGA. CDR3 coding DNA: TGTGCCAGCAGCTTAGGCGGCCGGCAAAACATTCAGTACTTC. Its translation: CASSLGGRQNIQYF.

The chain is built from TRBV11-2 and TRBJ1-5, with no clear D. This CDR3 region has 17 residues. V lost 4 bases, J lost 2 bases, and 18 bases lay in between. The germline gives CDR1 SGHAT, CDR2 FQNNGV. The CDR3 spells CASSSITPSGGNQPQHF. As DNA, the CDR3 is TGTGCCAGCAGCTCTATAACCCCCTCGGGAGGCAATCAGCCCCAGCATTTT.

The chain employs TRBV3-1 and TRBJ1-5; unclear D gene. The CDR3 runs to 14 residues. Per the germline V gene, CDR1 is LGHDT and CDR2 is YNNKEL (reference sequence). The V and J ends lost 1 base and 3 bases respectively, with 7 bases between them. The CDR3 DNA reads TGTGCCAGCAGCCAAGTCGGGCACAATCAGCCCCAGCATTTT. It yields the protein CASSQVGHNQPQHF.

Here the CDR3 reads CASSFSSLSYNEQFF. CDR3 sequence (DNA): TGTGCCAGCAGCTTTAGTTCCCTCTCCTACAATGAGCAGTTCTTC. The chain couples TRBV7-2 to TRBJ2-1; no clear D gene. Looked up from germline, CDR1 is SGHTA and CDR2 is FQGNSA. V lost 3 bases and J 0 bases, leaving 9 bases between the germline ends. The CDR3 is made up of 15 amino acids. Looking up the rest from reference TRBV7-2 and TRBJ2-1 gives the full variable domain: GAGVSQSPSNKVTEKGKDVELRCDPISGHTALYWYRQSLGQGLEFLIYFQGNSAPDKSGLPSDRFSAERTGGSVSTLTIQRTQQEDSAVYLCASSFSSLSYNEQFFGPGTRLTVL.

This clonotype was counted at least ten times. The rearrangement joins TRBV12-3 or TRBV12-4 to TRBJ1-5; D is undetermined. The V end was cut by 4 bases, the J end by 5 bases, with 6 bases between. The CDR3 is 12 amino acids. CDR3 in amino acids: CASSSDDQPQHF. In DNA form, the CDR3 reads TGTGCCAGCAGTTCGGACGATCAGCCCCAGCATTTT.

The table lists this clonotype with a few counts. V usage is TRBV12-3 or TRBV12-4 and J usage is TRBJ2-7; TRBD1 might be the D (6 bases). Trimming removed 2 bases from V and 4 bases from J, with 18 bases in between. CDR3 size: 16 residues. The CDR3 DNA is TGTGCCAGCAGTTTAAGGCCTCGGGACATTCTATACGAGCAGTACTTC. The encoded protein is CASSLRPRDILYEQYF.

The V gene is TRBV29-1, the J gene TRBJ2-1, with D possibly called TRBD1 or TRBD2 (5 bases each). CDR1 SQVTM and CDR2 ANQGSEA come from the germline V gene. The CDR3 is made up of 12 amino acids. V was cut by 8 bases and J by 9 bases, with 17 bases left in between. The CDR3 loop reads CSPAGAAGEQFF. CDR3 coding DNA: TGCAGCCCGGCCGGGGCCGCAGGTGAGCAGTTCTTC.

This chain joins TRBV6-5 and TRBJ1-2, with D hard to call. Germline loops: CDR1 MNHEY, CDR2 SVGAGI. Deletions cut 3 bases from V and 0 bases from J, with 11 bases between. There are 15 residues in the CDR3. In DNA, the CDR3 is TGTGCCAGCAGTTATCGTCGGGTAGCTAACTATGGCTACACCTTC. Translated, it gives CASSYRRVANYGYTF.

This clonotype was detected a few times. V gene TRBV27 combines with J gene TRBJ1-4; D unclear. Trimming removed 3 bases from V and 5 bases from J, with 7 bases in between. Germline V gene data show CDR1 as MNHEY and CDR2 as SMNVEV (reference sequence). The CDR3 covers 13 residues. CDR3 coding DNA: TGTGCCAGCAGTTTTAGGGAAAATGAAAAACTGTTTTTT. Residues: CASSFRENEKLFF.

This rearrangement joins TRBV3-1 to TRBJ1-2; no definite D call. This CDR3 region has 13 residues. Germline CDR1 LGHDT, CDR2 YNNKEL (reference sequence). Between the trimmed V and J ends, which lost 1 base and 4 bases, there was a span of 7 bases. In DNA form, the CDR3 reads TGTGCCAGCAGCCAAGCGAACGGCTATGGCTACACCTTC. This codes for CASSQANGYGYTF.

This clonotype was found many times. The DNA for the CDR3 is TGCGCCAGCAGCTTGGGCGGGGGGGCTTTGGATGAGCAGTTCTTC. It specifies CASSLGGGALDEQFF. The chain combines TRBV5-1 with TRBJ2-1; 9 nucleotides match TRBD2. CDR3 length equals 15 residues. V shed 0 bases and J 8 bases; nucleotides not matched to a gene: 6. CDR1 and CDR2 from the germline V gene are SGHRS and YFSETQ.

This clonotype has just a few counts. This chain links TRBV6-5 with TRBJ1-2; D unresolved. Germline CDR1 and CDR2: MNHEY and SVGAGI. V lost 7 bases and J 4 bases, leaving 13 bases between the germline ends. The CDR3 extends over 13 amino acids. CDR3: CASKTPGTYGYTF. The CDR3 nucleotides read TGTGCCAGCAAGACGCCAGGCACCTATGGCTACACCTTC.

This clonotype was seen a handful of times. The chain recombines TRBV6-5 with TRBJ2-2; no reliable D call. CDR1 and CDR2 from the germline V gene are MNHEY and SVGAGI. V was shortened by 7 bases and J by 2 bases, with 11 bases between the two germline ends. The CDR3 sequence is 14 residues long. The CDR3, as DNA: TGTGCCAGCACAAAGAGAGAAAACACCGGGGAGCTGTTTTTT. Translated: CASTKRENTGELFF.

There are many counts of this clonotype. Since a much larger clone is just one base distant, this may be a read error. This chain joins TRBV6-5 and TRBJ2-7; 7 bases fit TRBD1. Germline V gene lookup returns CDR1 MNHEY and CDR2 SVGAGI. The CDR3 runs 13 residues. Germline trimming cut 2 bases from V and 3 bases from J; bases unmatched to any gene: 1. For the CDR3, the DNA is TGTGCCAGCAGTTACCGGGACAGCTACGAGCAGTACTTC. Translated: CASSYRDSYEQYF.

About this clonotype itself: A read error may produce the germline difference seen at one junction end. CDR3 loop: CASRFPNRGLSAGELFF. Written as DNA, the CDR3 is TGCGCCAGCCGCTTCCCGAACAGGGGGCTCAGCGCCGGGGAGCTGTTTTTT. The chain employs TRBV5-1 and TRBJ2-2, with TRBD1 identical over 9 bases. The germline CDR1 and CDR2 sequences are SGHRS and YFSETQ. The CDR3 length is 17 residues.

The J gene is TRBJ2-1, the V gene TRBV4-1; D is unclear. Germline-derived CDR1 and CDR2 are MGHRA and YSYEKL. CDR3 length equals 15 residues. The germline V and J ends were trimmed by 5 bases and 5 bases, with 16 bases remaining between them. CDR3 amino acids: CASSGRLVFDNEQFF. The CDR3 region has the DNA TGCGCCAGCAGCGGCCGGTTAGTTTTTGACAATGAGCAGTTCTTC.

The chain combines TRBV6-5 with TRBJ1-1; TRBD1 might be the D (5 bases). Trimming took off 10 bases at V and 1 base at J, with 16 bases between the two ends. The CDR3 runs 14 residues. From germline, CDR1 is MNHEY and CDR2 SVGAGI. This chain's CDR3 is CATREGPPNTEAFF. In DNA, the CDR3 is TGTGCCACCAGAGAGGGACCCCCGAACACTGAAGCTTTCTTT.

The chain employs TRBV4-3 and TRBJ2-7, with D perhaps TRBD2 (5 bases). Germline V CDR1 and CDR2: LGHNA, YSLEER. Between the trimmed V and J ends, which lost 0 bases and 6 bases, there was a span of 18 bases. CDR3 length: 16 amino acids. CDR3 loop: CASSQDAGLAAAEQYF. CDR3 in DNA: TGCGCCAGCAGCCAAGATGCCGGGCTAGCAGCGGCCGAGCAGTACTTC.

This clonotype was picked up a small number of times. This chain connects TRBV29-1 to TRBJ1-1; D uncertain. Trimming removed 5 bases at V and 11 bases at J, with 12 bases between. The CDR3 runs 10 residues. Germline-derived CDR1 and CDR2 are SQVTM and ANQGSEA. CDR3 sequence: CSVRDLWAFF. The CDR3 DNA reads as TGCAGCGTTAGAGATTTATGGGCTTTCTTT.

The chain links TRBV25-1 to TRBJ1-6; D unclear. The germline gives CDR1 MGHDK, CDR2 SYGVNS. V dropped 6 bases and J dropped 7 bases, with 10 bases sitting between them. The CDR3 spans 13 residues. The chain's CDR3 is CASSATENSPLHF. In nucleotides, the CDR3 is TGTGCCAGCAGCGCGACGGAGAATTCACCCCTCCACTTT.

This chain uses TRBV28 with TRBJ1-2; the D gene is possibly TRBD1 (5 bases). CDR3 size: 14 residues. V dropped 5 bases and J dropped 4 bases, with 14 bases sitting between them. The germline CDR1 and CDR2 sequences are MDHEN and SYDVKM. CDR3 sequence reads: CASSPTDRSYGYTF. The DNA of the CDR3 is TGTGCCAGCAGTCCCACCGACAGAAGCTATGGCTACACCTTC.

This clonotype was found a few times. The chain combines TRBV7-9 with TRBJ2-5; D might be TRBD1 or TRBD2, each matching 6 bases. V was cut by 5 bases and J by 7 bases, with 20 bases left in between. Germline V CDR1 and CDR2: SEHNR, FQNEAQ (reference sequence). This CDR3 is 15 amino acids long. As DNA, the CDR3 is TGTGCCAGCAGCCCCGAGGGGGGCCACTCCGGGACCCAGTACTTC. Translating gives CASSPEGGHSGTQYF.

This clonotype was seen a handful of times. The chain couples TRBV4-2 to TRBJ1-2; D not resolved. Looked up from germline, CDR1 is LGHNA and CDR2 is YNFKEQ. The CDR3 runs 14 residues. V was cut by 0 bases and J by 2 bases, with 7 bases left in between. In nucleotides, the CDR3 is TGTGCCAGCAGCCAAGAACACCTAAACTATGGCTACACCTTC. Its protein is CASSQEHLNYGYTF.